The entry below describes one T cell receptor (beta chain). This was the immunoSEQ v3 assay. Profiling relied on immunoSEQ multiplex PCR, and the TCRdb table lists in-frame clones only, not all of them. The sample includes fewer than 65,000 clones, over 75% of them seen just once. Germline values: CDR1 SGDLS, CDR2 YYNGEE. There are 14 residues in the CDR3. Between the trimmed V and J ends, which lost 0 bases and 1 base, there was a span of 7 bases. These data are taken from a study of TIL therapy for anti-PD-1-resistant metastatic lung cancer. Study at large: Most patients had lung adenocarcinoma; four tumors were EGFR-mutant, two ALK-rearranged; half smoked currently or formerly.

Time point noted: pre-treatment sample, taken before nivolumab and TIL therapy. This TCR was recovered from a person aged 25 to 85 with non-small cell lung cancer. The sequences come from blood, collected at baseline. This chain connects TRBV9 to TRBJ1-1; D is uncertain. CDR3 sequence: CASSVGPENTEAFF. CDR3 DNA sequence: TGTGCCAGCAGCGTAGGACCTGAGAACACTGAAGCTTTCTTT.